This T cell receptor beta chain derives from a study of PD-1 blockade in classical Hodgkin lymphoma. Study findings and constraints: By C4D1, CD4+ diversity increased significantly, especially in complete responders. Newly diagnosed patients were reported to start with lower TCR diversity than healthy donors. Those achieving complete response showed baseline diversity like newly diagnosed patients.

The method was immunoSEQ multiplex PCR; TCRdb's version includes in-frame clones alone and lacks a portion of them. The sample lists approximately 20,000 clones; roughly nine tenths were seen once. The sample's time point: cycle 4 day 1 (C4D1), after 5 to 7 weeks of nivolumab. Each patient experienced a relapse that followed autologous stem cell transplantation, and brentuximab vedotin exposure varied. After PBMCs were thawed, their CD8+ T cells were isolated by magnetic negative selection. Relapsed/refractory classical Hodgkin lymphoma patients had complete, partial or progressive responses. CDR1 and CDR2 (germline): MDHEN, SYDVKM. This CDR3 spans 16 amino acids. The V gene lost 6 bases and the J gene lost 1 base, with 18 bases spanning the gap. As for this clone: The antigen is undetermined.

This specimen consisted of CD8+ T cells from blood, obtained before the fourth cycle of nivolumab. This TCR came from a human donor with classical Hodgkin lymphoma. The rearrangement links TRBV28 to TRBJ1-1, with D hard to call. DNA of the CDR3: TGTGCCAGCAGCACGATGATTTTTCGGGAGAACACTGAAGCTTTCTTT. Residues: CASSTMIFRENTEAFF.